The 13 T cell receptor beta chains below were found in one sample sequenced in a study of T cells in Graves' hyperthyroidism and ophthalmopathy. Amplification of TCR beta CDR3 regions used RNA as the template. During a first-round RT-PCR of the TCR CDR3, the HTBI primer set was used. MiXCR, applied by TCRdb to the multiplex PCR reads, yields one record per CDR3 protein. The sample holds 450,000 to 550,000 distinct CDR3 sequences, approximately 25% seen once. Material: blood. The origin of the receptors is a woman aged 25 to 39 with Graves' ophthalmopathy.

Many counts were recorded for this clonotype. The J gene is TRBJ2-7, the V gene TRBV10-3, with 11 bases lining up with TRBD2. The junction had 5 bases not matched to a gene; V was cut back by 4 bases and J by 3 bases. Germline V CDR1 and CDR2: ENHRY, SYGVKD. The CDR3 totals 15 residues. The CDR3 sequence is CAISVPSGGIYEQYF. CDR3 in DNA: TGTGCCATCAGTGTCCCTAGCGGGGGGATCTACGAGCAGTACTTC.

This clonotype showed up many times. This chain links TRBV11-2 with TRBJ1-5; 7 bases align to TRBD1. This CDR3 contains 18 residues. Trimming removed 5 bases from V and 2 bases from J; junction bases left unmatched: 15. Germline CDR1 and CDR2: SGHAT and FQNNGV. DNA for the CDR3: TGTGCCAGCAGCCCCCGACAGGGAAGGATCGGGGGCAATCAGCCCCAGCATTTT. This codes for CASSPRQGRIGGNQPQHF.

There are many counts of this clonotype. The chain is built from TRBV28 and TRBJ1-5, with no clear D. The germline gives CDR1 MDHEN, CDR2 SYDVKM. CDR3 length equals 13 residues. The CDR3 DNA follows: TGTGCTACTAGGCGGCTTAGCAATCAGCCCCAGCATTTT. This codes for CATRRLSNQPQHF. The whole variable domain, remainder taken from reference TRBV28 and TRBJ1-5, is DVKVTQSSRYLVKRTGEKVFLECVQDMDHENMFWYRQDPGLGLRLIYFSYDVKMKEKGDIPEGYSVSREKKERFSLILESASTNQTSMYLCATRRLSNQPQHFGDGTRLSIL.

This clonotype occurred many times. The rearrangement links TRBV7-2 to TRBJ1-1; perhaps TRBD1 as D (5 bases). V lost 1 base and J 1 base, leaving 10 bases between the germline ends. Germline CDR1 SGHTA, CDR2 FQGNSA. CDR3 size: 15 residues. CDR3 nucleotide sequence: TGTGCCAGCAGCTTAGGCGGGGGACGGAACACTGAAGCTTTCTTT. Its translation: CASSLGGGRNTEAFF.

In DNA form, the CDR3 reads TGTGCCAGCAGTTCAGACCGACAGGGGAGCTACGAGCAGTACTTC. It yields the protein CASSSDRQGSYEQYF. The chain is built from TRBV6-2 or TRBV6-3 and TRBJ2-7, with 8 nucleotides matching TRBD1. CDR3 length: 15 amino acids. V lost 4 bases to trimming and J lost 3 bases; unmatched junction nucleotides: 8. Germline V lookup: CDR1 MNHEY, CDR2 SVGEGT.

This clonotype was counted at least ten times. CDR3 region: CSAPRGGGETQYF. Written as DNA, the CDR3 is TGCAGTGCCCCTAGAGGAGGTGGAGAGACCCAGTACTTC. The chain links TRBV20-1 to TRBJ2-5; the D gene is possibly TRBD2 (5 bases). V was clipped by 6 bases and J by 4 bases, with 15 bases between them. Germline lookup yields CDR1 DFQATT and CDR2 SNEGSKA (reference sequence). This CDR3 has 13 residues.

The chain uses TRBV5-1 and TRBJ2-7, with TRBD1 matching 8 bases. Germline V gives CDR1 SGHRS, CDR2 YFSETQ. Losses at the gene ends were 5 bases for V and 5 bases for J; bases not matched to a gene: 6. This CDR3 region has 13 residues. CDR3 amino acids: CASRPDRGDEQYF. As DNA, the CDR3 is TGCGCCAGCAGACCAGACAGGGGCGACGAGCAGTACTTC.

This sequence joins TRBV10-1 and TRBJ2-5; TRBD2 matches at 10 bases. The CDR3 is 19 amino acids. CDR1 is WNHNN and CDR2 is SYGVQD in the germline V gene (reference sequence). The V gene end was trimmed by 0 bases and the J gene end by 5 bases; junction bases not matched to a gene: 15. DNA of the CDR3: TGCGCCAGCAGTGAGTCTGGGCAGGCTAGCGGGGGCTGGGGGGAGACCCAGTACTTC. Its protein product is CASSESGQASGGWGETQYF.

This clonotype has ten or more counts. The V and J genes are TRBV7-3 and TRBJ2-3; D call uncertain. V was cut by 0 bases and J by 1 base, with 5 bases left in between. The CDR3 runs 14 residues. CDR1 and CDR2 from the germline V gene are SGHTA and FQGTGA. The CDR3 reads CASSLTSGTDTQYF. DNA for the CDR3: TGTGCCAGCAGCTTAACGTCTGGCACAGATACGCAGTATTTT. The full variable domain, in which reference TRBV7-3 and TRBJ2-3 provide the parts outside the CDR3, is GAGVSQTPSNKVTEKGKYVELRCDPISGHTALYWYRQSLGQGPEFLIYFQGTGAADDSGLPNDRFFAVRPEGSVSTLKIQRTERGDSAVYLCASSLTSGTDTQYFGPGTRLTVL.

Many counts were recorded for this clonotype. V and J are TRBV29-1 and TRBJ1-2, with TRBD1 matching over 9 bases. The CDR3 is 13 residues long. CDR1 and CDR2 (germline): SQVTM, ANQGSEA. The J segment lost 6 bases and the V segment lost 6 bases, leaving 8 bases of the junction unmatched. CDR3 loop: CSVGTGRTDGYTF. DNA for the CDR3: TGCAGCGTGGGGACAGGGAGAACTGATGGCTACACCTTC.

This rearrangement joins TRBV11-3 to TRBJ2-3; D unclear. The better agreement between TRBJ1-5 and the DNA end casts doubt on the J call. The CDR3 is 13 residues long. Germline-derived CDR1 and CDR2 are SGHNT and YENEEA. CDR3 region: CASSRGGADTQHF. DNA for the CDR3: TGTGCCAGCAGCCGCGGCGGCGCAGATACGCAGCATTTT.

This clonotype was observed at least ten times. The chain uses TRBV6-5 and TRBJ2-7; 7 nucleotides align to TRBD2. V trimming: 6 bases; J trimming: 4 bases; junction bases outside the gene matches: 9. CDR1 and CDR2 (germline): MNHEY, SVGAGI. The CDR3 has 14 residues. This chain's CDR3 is CASRAGVPSYEQYF. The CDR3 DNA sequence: TGTGCCAGCAGGGCGGGGGTCCCATCATACGAGCAGTACTTC.

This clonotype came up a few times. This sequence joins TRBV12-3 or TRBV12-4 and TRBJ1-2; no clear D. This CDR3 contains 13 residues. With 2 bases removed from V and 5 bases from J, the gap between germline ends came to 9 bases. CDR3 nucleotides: TGTGCCAGCAGTTTAACGGAGTTTTATGGCTACACCTTC. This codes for CASSLTEFYGYTF.